A single T cell receptor beta chain is shown here with its context. What it recognizes is unknown. These data are taken from a study of blood T cell dynamics during melanoma immunotherapy. About the study: Patients with metastatic melanoma got pembrolizumab or nivolumab-ipilimumab as first-line care. Study results and caveats: At W3, later disease-control patients showed bifurcated PBMC repertoire changes, unlike progressors.

Data came from immunoSEQ multiplex PCR; TCRdb stores just in-frame clones and leaves some out. Of roughly 6,700 clones in the sample, 80% to 90% were seen once. Germline V gene data show CDR1 as LNHDA and CDR2 as SQIVND (reference sequence). V lost 0 bases and J lost 9, with 12 bases in between. This CDR3 comprises 14 residues. Time point indicated: week 3, after first cycle of checkpoint inhibitor. Patients with prior systemic cancer treatment, concomitant immunosuppressants, or other active malignancies were excluded. The sequencing used blood, collected from a patient treated with checkpoint blockade. The receptor was isolated from a human donor with melanoma. Some clones in this sample may be carry-over from other donors' samples. The V call is TRBV19, the J call TRBJ2-1; weak D call: TRBD2 (5 bases). CDR3 sequence (DNA): TGTGCCAGTAGTATAGAGATAGGTCGGGGTGAGCAGTTCTTC. It is translated as CASSIEIGRGEQFF.